The present TCR beta chain was sequenced within a study of T cells in Graves' hyperthyroidism and ophthalmopathy. Study-wide background: Peripheral blood was collected at initial diagnosis, before any treatment.

CDR1 MNHNS and CDR2 SASEGT come from the germline V gene. CDR3 length: 14 amino acids. J gave up 10 bases and V 6 bases, and 8 bases lay outside the gene matches. Amplification of TCR beta CDR3 regions used RNA as the template. The primer set for the first-round RT-PCR of the TCR CDR3 was HTBI. Each CDR3 protein gets one entry after TCRdb re-called the multiplex PCR reads with MiXCR. Here the sample spans 500,000 or so distinct CDR3 sequences, 15% to 20% being singletons. Whole-study findings and limits: Most expanded thyroid clonotypes above 0.001 recurred in blood.

This clonotype was counted many times. Its antigen is still unknown. Uncontrolled infection, other autoimmune disease, pregnancy or lactation excluded patients. Diagnoses rested on clinical symptoms, serum thyroxine and TRAb, thyroid ultrasound and orbital computed tomography. J is TRBJ1-6 and V is TRBV6-1, with TRBD1 identical over 8 bases. The sequenced sample was blood. The sequence was obtained from a woman aged 18-29 years with Graves' ophthalmopathy. The CDR3 region has the DNA TGTGCCAGCAGGGGTCGGACAGGGAACTCACCCCTCCACTTT. Translating gives CASRGRTGNSPLHF.